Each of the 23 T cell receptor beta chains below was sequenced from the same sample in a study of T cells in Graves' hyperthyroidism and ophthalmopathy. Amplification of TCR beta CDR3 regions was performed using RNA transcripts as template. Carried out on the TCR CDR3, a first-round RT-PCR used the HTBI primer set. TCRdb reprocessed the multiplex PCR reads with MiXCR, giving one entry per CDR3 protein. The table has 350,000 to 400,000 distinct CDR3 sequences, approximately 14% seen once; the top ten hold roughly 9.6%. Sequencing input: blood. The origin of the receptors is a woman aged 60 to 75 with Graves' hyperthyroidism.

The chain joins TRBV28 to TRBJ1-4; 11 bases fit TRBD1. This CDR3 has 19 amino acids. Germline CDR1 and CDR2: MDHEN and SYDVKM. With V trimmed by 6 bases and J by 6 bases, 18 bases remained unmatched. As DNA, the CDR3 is TGTGCCAGCAGCGGGGTCCCGGGACAGGGGGAGTTAGTGGATGAAAAACTGTTTTTT. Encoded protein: CASSGVPGQGELVDEKLFF.

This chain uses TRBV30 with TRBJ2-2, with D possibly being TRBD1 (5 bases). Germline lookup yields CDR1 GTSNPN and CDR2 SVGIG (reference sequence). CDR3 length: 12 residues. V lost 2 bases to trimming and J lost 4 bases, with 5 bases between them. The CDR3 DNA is TGTGCCTGGAGTAGGGGCACCGGGGAGCTGTTTTTT. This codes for CAWSRGTGELFF.

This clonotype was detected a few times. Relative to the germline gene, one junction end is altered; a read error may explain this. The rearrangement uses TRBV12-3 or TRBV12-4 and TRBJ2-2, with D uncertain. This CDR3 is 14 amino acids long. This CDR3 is CTSTPMSAAGELFF. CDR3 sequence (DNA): TGTACCAGCACCCCCATGAGCGCGGCCGGGGAGCTGTTTTTT.

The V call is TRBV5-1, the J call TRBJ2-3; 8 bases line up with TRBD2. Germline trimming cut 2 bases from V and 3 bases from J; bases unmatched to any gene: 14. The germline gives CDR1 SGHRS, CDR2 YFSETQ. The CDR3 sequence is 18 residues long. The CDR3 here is CASSFLGVAGLVTDTQYF. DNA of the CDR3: TGCGCCAGCAGCTTTCTCGGTGTAGCGGGACTAGTAACAGATACGCAGTATTTT.

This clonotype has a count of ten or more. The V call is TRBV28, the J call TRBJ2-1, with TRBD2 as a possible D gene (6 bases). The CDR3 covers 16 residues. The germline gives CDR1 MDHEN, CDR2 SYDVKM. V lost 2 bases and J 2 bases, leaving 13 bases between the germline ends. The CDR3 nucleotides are TGTGCCAGCAGTTTAGCCTCGGGACTTACCTACAATGAGCAGTTCTTC. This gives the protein CASSLASGLTYNEQFF. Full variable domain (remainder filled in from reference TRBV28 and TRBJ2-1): DVKVTQSSRYLVKRTGEKVFLECVQDMDHENMFWYRQDPGLGLRLIYFSYDVKMKEKGDIPEGYSVSREKKERFSLILESASTNQTSMYLCASSLASGLTYNEQFFGPGTRLTVL.

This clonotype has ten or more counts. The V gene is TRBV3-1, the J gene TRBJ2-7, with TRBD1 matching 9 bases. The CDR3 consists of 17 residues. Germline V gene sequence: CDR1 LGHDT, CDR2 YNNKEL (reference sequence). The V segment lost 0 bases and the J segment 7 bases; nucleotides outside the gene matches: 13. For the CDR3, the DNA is TGTGCCAGCAGCCAAGATTCTTGGGGGACAGGGAGGCGAGAGCAGTACTTC. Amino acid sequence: CASSQDSWGTGRREQYF.

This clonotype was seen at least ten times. The CDR3 DNA sequence: TGCAGTGCTAGGTTAGCGGGAGTCAACGAGCAGTACTTC. It yields the protein CSARLAGVNEQYF. This chain joins TRBV20-1 and TRBJ2-7, with 9 bases fitting TRBD2. The J segment lost 5 bases and the V segment lost 3 bases, leaving 5 bases of the junction unmatched. The CDR3 sequence is 13 residues long. Germline V gene sequence: CDR1 DFQATT, CDR2 SNEGSKA (reference sequence).

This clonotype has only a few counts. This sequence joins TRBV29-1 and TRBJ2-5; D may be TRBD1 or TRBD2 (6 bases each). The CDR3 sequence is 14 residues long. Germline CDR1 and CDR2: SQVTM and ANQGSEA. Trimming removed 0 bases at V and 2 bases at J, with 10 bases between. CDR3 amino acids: CSVEEIGGQETQYF. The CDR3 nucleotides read TGCAGCGTTGAAGAAATAGGGGGGCAAGAGACCCAGTACTTC.

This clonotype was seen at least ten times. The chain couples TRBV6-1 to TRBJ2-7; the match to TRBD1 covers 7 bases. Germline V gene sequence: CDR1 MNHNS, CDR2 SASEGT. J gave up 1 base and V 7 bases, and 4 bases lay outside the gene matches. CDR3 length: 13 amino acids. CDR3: CASIRQGSYEQYF. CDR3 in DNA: TGTGCCAGCATCCGACAGGGATCCTACGAGCAGTACTTC.

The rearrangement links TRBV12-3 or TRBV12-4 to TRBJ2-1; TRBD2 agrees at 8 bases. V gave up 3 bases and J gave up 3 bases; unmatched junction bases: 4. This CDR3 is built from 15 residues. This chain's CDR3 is CASSLGTSYYNEQFF. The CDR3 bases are TGTGCCAGCAGTTTGGGGACTAGTTACTACAATGAGCAGTTCTTC.

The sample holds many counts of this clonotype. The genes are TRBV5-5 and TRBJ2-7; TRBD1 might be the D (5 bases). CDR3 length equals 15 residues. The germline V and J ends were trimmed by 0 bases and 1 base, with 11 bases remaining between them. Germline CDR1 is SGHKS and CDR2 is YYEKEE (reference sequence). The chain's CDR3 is CASSLAGSNSYEQYF. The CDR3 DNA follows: TGTGCCAGCAGCTTGGCAGGGTCCAATTCCTACGAGCAGTACTTC. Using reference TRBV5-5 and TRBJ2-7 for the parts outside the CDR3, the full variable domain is DAGVTQSPTHLIKTRGQQVTLRCSPISGHKSVSWYQQVLGQGPQFIFQYYEKEERGRGNFPDRFSARQFPNYSSELNVNALLLGDSALYLCASSLAGSNSYEQYFGPGTRLTVT.

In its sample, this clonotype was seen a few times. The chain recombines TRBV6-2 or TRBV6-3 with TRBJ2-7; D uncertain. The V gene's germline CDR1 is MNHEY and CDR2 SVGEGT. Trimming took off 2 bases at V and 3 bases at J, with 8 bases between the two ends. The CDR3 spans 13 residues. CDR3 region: CASSYGPYYEQYF. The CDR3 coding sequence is TGTGCCAGCAGTTACGGCCCTTACTACGAGCAGTACTTC.

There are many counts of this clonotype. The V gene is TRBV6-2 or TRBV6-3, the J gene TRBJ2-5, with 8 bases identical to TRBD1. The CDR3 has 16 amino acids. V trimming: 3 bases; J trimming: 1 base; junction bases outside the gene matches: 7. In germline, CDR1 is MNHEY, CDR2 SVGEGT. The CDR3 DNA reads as TGTGCCAGCAGTTATAGGACAGGGAGAGGCCAAGAGACCCAGTACTTC. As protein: CASSYRTGRGQETQYF.

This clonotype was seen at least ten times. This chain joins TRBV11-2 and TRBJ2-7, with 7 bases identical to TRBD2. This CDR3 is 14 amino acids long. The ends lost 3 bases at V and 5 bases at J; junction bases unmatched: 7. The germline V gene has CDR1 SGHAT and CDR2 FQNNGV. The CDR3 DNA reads TGTGCCAGCAGCTTCACTAGCGCTTTCCACGAGCAGTACTTC. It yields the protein CASSFTSAFHEQYF.

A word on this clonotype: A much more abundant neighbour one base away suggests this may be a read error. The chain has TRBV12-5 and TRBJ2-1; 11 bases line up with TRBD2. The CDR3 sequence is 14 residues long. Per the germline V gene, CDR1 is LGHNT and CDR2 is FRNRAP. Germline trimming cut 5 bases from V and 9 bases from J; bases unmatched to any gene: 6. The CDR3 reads CASGEGLAASEQFF. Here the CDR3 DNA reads TGTGCTAGTGGTGAGGGACTAGCGGCAAGTGAGCAGTTCTTC.

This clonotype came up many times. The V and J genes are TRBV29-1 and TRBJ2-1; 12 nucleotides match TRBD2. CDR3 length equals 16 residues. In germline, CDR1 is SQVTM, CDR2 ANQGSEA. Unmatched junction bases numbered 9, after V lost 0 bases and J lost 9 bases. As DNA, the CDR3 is TGCAGCGTTGAAGATATTAGGACTAGCGGGACTAGTGAGCAGTTCTTC. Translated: CSVEDIRTSGTSEQFF.

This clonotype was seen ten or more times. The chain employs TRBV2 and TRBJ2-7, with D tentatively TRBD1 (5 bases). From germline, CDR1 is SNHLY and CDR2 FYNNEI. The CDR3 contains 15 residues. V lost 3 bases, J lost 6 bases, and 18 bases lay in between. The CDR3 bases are TGTGCCAGCAGTGATCAGGGCACGGTGGTACGCGAGCAGTACTTC. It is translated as CASSDQGTVVREQYF.

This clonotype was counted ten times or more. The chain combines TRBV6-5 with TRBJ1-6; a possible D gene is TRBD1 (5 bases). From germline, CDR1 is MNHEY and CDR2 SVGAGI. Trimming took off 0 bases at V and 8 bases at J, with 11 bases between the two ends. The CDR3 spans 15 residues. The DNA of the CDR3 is TGTGCCAGCAGTTACTCCAAGGGGCGAGATTCACCCCTCCACTTT. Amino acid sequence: CASSYSKGRDSPLHF.

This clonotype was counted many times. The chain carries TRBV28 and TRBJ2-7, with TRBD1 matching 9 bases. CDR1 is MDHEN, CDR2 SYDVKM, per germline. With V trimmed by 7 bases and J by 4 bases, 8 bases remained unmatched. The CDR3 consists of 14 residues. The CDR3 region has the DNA TGTGCCAGCATAACCGGGACAGGGTCGTACGAGCAGTACTTC. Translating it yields CASITGTGSYEQYF.

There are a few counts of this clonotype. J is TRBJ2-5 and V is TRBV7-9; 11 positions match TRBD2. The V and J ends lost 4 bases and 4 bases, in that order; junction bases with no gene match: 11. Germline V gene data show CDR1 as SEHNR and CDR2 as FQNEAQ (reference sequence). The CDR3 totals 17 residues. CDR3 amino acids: CASSYAPTSGTRETQYF. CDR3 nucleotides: TGTGCCAGCAGCTACGCCCCGACTAGCGGGACTCGAGAGACCCAGTACTTC.

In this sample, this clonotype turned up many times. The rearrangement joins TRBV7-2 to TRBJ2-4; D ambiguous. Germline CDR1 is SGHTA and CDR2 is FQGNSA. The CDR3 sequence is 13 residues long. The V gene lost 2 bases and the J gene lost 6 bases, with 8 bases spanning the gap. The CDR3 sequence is CASSLWGRNIQYF. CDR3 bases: TGTGCCAGCAGCTTATGGGGAAGAAACATTCAGTACTTC.

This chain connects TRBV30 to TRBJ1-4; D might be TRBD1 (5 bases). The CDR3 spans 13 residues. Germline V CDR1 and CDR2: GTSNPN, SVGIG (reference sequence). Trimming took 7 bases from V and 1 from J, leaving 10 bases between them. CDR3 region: CAFGAGTNEKLFF. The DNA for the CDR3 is TGTGCCTTTGGGGCAGGAACTAATGAAAAACTGTTTTTT.

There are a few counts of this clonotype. The CDR3 DNA sequence: TGTGCCAGTAGTCCCCTCCCGGGGGCGGCCACCGGGGAGCTGTTTTTT. This gives the protein CASSPLPGAATGELFF. The chain links TRBV19 to TRBJ2-2, with D perhaps being TRBD1 or TRBD2 (6 bases each). Trimming pared 5 bases from V and 4 bases from J, leaving 17 bases between. The CDR3 has 16 amino acids. Germline V gene sequence: CDR1 LNHDA, CDR2 SQIVND (reference sequence).